Listed below are T cell receptor beta chains from one sample, sequenced in a study of cytomegalovirus exposure and HLA in healthy donors. Measured with immunoSEQ multiplex PCR; TCRdb has only the in-frame clones, and not every one. The sample includes about 190,000 clones, roughly four fifths of them seen just once. Sequences were obtained from PBMCs. The receptors were gathered from a man aged 50-59 years in good health and CMV-seronegative. The CDR3 runs from the conserved cysteine through the conserved F or W. The D gene is left open where the match is weak. Size is omitted from some rows. Given values are once, few, many or a class for expanded clones.

d_gene	v_gene	abundance	j_gene	CDR3nt	CDR3aa
.	TRBV5-4	.	TRBJ1-1	TGTGCCAGCAGCTTGCAGGGTGGGAACACTGAAGCTTTCTTT	CASSLQGGNTEAFF
.	TRBV7-8	.	TRBJ2-6	TGTGCCAGCAGCTTAGGGACCGGTGGGGCGGGGGCCAACGTCCTGACTTTC	CASSLGTGGAGANVLTF
TRBD1	TRBV4-2	.	TRBJ1-1	TGTGCCAGCAGCCAAGGGGTACAGGGGGAATGGGCTGAAGCTTTCTTT	CASSQGVQGEWAEAFF
TRBD1	TRBV2	.	TRBJ2-1	TGTGCCAGCCTCGGCGGGACAGGGGGCTTATTGAGGTTCTTC	CASLGGTGGLLRFF
TRBD1	TRBV9	.	TRBJ2-5	TGTGCCAGCAGCGGAGGACAGGGGGCTCGTCGGGAGACCCAGTACTTC	CASSGGQGARRETQYF
.	TRBV6-5	few	TRBJ2-7	TGTGCCAGCAGACCGACAGTTAGCCACGAGCAGTACTTC	CASRPTVSHEQYF
.	TRBV7-8	.	TRBJ2-3	TGTGCCAGCAGCTTAGGGGGGCAGCGGTTTAGCACAGATACGCAGTATTTT	CASSLGGQRFSTDTQYF
TRBD2	TRBV5-1	.	TRBJ2-7	TGCGCCAGCAGCTTAGCGGGGGGGTCCTACGAGCAGTACTTC	CASSLAGGSYEQYF
.	TRBV5-6	.	TRBJ1-2	TGTGCCAGCAGCTTAGGGGTCGTGGGGTTGCGTGGCTACACCTTC	CASSLGVVGLRGYTF
.	TRBV19	.	TRBJ2-2	TGTGCCAGTACCGGGACACCGAACACCGGGGAGCTGTTTTTT	CASTGTPNTGELFF
TRBD1	TRBV4-3	few	TRBJ2-7	TGCGCCAGCAGCCAAGTGGGGACAGGGAGCGACGAGCAGTACTTC	CASSQVGTGSDEQYF
TRBD2	TRBV7-3	.	TRBJ2-2	TGTGCCAGCAGCTTAGTAGCCGGCGGGGGGGCCGACACCGGGGAGCTGTTTTTT	CASSLVAGGGADTGELFF
TRBD2	TRBV11-2	.	TRBJ2-3	TGTGCCAGCAGCCGCGAGCGGGGAGGGGATACGCAGTATTTT	CASSRERGGDTQYF